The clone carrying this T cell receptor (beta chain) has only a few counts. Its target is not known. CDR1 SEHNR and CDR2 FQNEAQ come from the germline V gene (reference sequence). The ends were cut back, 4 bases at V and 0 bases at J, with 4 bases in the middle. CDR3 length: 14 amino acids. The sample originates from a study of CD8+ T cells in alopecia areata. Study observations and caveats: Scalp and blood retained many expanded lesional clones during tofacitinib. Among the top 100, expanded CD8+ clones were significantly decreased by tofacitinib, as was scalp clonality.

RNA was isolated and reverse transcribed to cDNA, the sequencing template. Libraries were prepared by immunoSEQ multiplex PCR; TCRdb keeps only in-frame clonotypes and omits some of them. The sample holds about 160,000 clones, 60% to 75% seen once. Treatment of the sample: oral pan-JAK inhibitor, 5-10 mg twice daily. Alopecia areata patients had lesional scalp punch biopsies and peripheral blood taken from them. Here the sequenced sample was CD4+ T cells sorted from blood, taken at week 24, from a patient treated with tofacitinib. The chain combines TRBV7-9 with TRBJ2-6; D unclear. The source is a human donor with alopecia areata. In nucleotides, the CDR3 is TGTGCCAGCAGCTGGGGCTCTGGGGCCAACGTCCTGACTTTC. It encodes CASSWGSGANVLTF.